Given below is one T cell receptor (beta chain) in context. The antigen remains unidentified. The CDR3 length is 17 residues. The germline V gene has CDR1 SGHRS and CDR2 YFSETQ. This specimen belongs to a study of CXCR3-negative and CXCR3-positive naive CD8 T cells. Study in general: Cumulative TRB read yield was roughly 130 million, averaging about 1.5 +/- 0.3 million per library.

Notes on the study in general: Relative to CXCR3-negative naive cells, CXCR3-positive naive cells had more hydrophobic TRB CDR3s.

UMI-labeled 5' RACE yielded the TRB cDNA libraries. From its re-call of the 5' RACE reads, TCRdb lists each CDR3 protein once, without DNA. This sample's table reports about 120,000 distinct CDR3 sequences. The chain carries TRBV5-1 and TRBJ1-1. Sequencing was performed on naive CXCR3+ CD8+ T cells from blood. As to subset: CD45RO-CCR7+CD27+CD95- naive CD8+ T cells expressing CXCR3 (TNR3+). This clonotype was sampled from a human donor in good health. Some clones in this sample may be carry-over from other donors' samples. CDR3: CASTLRYYGRENTEAFF.